Listed here are 13 T cell receptor beta chains from one sample, sequenced in a study of blood T cell repertoires in COVID-19. Produced via immunoSEQ multiplex PCR; TCRdb's table is partial and in-frame only. The repertoire includes about 73,000 clones, more than 70% of them detected once, and around 5% sits in the top ten. The sample taken for sequencing was peripheral blood. These receptors originate from a man aged 50-59 years with active COVID-19.

CDR3 amino acids: CASSPDRVSAFF. For the CDR3, the DNA is TGTGCCAGCAGCCCGGACAGGGTGTCGGCTTTCTTT. This chain links TRBV2 with TRBJ1-1, with 8 positions matching TRBD1. This CDR3 is 12 amino acids long. Trimming cost V 6 bases and J 11 bases; bases outside gene matches: 8. Germline loops: CDR1 SNHLY, CDR2 FYNNEI.

The chain uses TRBV30 and TRBJ1-6, with TRBD1 matching over 7 bases. CDR1 is GTSNPN and CDR2 is SVGIG in the germline V gene (reference sequence). Trimming at V came to 3 bases and at J to 5 bases, leaving 4 bases not matched to a gene. CDR3 length: 14 amino acids. The CDR3 region is CAWSSGTDNSPLHF. The CDR3 bases are TGTGCCTGGAGCTCCGGGACAGATAATTCACCCCTCCACTTT.

The gene calls are TRBV24-1 and TRBJ1-1, with TRBD1 as a possible D gene (5 bases). The ends were cut back, 2 bases at V and 3 bases at J, with 12 bases in the middle. This CDR3 contains 15 residues. CDR1 and CDR2 from the germline V gene are KGHDR and SFDVKD. This CDR3 is CATSDSMGGDTEAFF. Here the CDR3 DNA reads TGTGCCACCAGTGATTCGATGGGGGGGGACACTGAAGCTTTCTTT.

The chain joins TRBV6-5 to TRBJ1-3; 7 positions match TRBD1. The germline gives CDR1 MNHEY, CDR2 SVGAGI. V trimming: 0 bases; J trimming: 0 bases; junction bases outside the gene matches: 2. This CDR3 is 16 amino acids long. CDR3 loop: CASSYSNRGSGNTIYF. As DNA, the CDR3 is TGTGCCAGCAGTTACTCAAACAGGGGCTCTGGAAACACCATATATTTT.

This clone appeared once. The J gene is TRBJ2-5, the V gene TRBV6-5; the match to TRBD1 covers 7 bases. Germline CDR1 and CDR2: MNHEY and SVGAGI. The CDR3 covers 14 residues. The J segment lost 4 bases and the V segment lost 5 bases, leaving 7 bases of the junction unmatched. The CDR3 region has the DNA TGTGCCAGCAGTCCAGACAGGGCAGGAGAGACCCAGTACTTC. This sequence encodes CASSPDRAGETQYF.

This clone appeared a single time. Written as DNA, the CDR3 is TGTGCCAGCAGCAAAACCCGGGACAGGGAAGGAGAGCAGTACTTC. Translated, it gives CASSKTRDREGEQYF. The J gene is TRBJ2-7, the V gene TRBV2; TRBD1 agrees at 9 bases. The trim removed 6 bases at V and 7 bases at J, leaving 13 bases unmatched. The CDR3 contains 15 residues. Germline loops: CDR1 SNHLY, CDR2 FYNNEI. Combining the CDR3 with reference TRBV2 and TRBJ2-7 gives the whole variable domain EPEVTQTPSHQVTQMGQEVILRCVPISNHLYFYWYRQILGQKVEFLVSFYNNEISEKSEIFDDQFSVERPDGSNFTLKIRSTKLEDSAMYFCASSKTRDREGEQYFGPGTRLTVT.

The CDR3 is CASSLADITGTEAFF. As DNA, the CDR3 is TGTGCCAGCAGCTTAGCCGACATCACGGGGACTGAAGCTTTCTTT. The chain combines TRBV7-8 with TRBJ1-1; D unresolved. With 0 bases removed from V and 5 bases from J, the gap between germline ends came to 13 bases. The CDR3 length is 15 residues. CDR1 SGHVS and CDR2 FQNEAQ come from the germline V gene. Combining the CDR3 with reference TRBV7-8 and TRBJ1-1 gives the whole variable domain GAGVSQSPRYKVAKRGQDVALRCDPISGHVSLFWYQQALGQGPEFLTYFQNEAQLDKSGLPSDRFFAERPEGSVSTLKIQRTQQEDSAVYLCASSLADITGTEAFFGQGTRLTVV.

The chain uses TRBV5-4 and TRBJ2-5; D not resolved. The V end was cut by 2 bases, the J end by 5 bases, with 10 bases between. This CDR3 region has 13 residues. Per germline, CDR1 SGHNT and CDR2 YYREEE (reference sequence). CDR3 sequence: CASSFGAGETQYF. CDR3 DNA: TGTGCCAGCAGCTTCGGAGCCGGGGAGACCCAGTACTTC. Filled out from reference TRBV5-4 and TRBJ2-5, the complete variable domain reads ETGVTQSPTHLIKTRGQQVTLRCSSQSGHNTVSWYQQALGQGPQFIFQYYREEENGRGNFPPRFSGLQFPNYSSELNVNALELDDSALYLCASSFGAGETQYFGPGTRLLVL.

This CDR3 is CATSWTPTNEQFF. The CDR3, as DNA: TGTGCCACCTCCTGGACTCCAACCAATGAGCAGTTCTTC. V and J are TRBV24-1 and TRBJ2-1; maybe TRBD2 (5 bases). The CDR3 is 13 amino acids. The V gene lost 9 bases and the J gene lost 6 bases, with 14 bases spanning the gap. Germline CDR1 is KGHDR and CDR2 is SFDVKD.

Written as DNA, the CDR3 is TGTGCCAGCAGCCAGCATACGAAGGAGTACACTGAAGCTTTCTTT. Its translation: CASSQHTKEYTEAFF. The chain employs TRBV5-5 and TRBJ1-1, with D hard to call. Germline V CDR1 and CDR2: SGHKS, YYEKEE (reference sequence). The CDR3 consists of 15 residues. V dropped 4 bases and J dropped 3 bases, with 16 bases sitting between them.

V gene TRBV5-1 combines with J gene TRBJ2-3; weak D call: TRBD1 (6 bases). Between the trimmed V and J ends, which lost 4 bases and 2 bases, there was a span of 14 bases. The CDR3 sequence is 15 residues long. Looked up from germline, CDR1 is SGHRS and CDR2 is YFSETQ. CDR3 sequence reads: CASSLRTEVTDTQYF. CDR3 nucleotides: TGCGCCAGCAGCCTACGGACAGAAGTCACAGATACGCAGTATTTT.

The chain carries TRBV19 and TRBJ2-7; 9 bases are a match to TRBD1. In germline, CDR1 is LNHDA, CDR2 SQIVND (reference sequence). The CDR3 has 15 residues. Trimming removed 5 bases from V and 3 bases from J; junction bases left unmatched: 8. The CDR3 region has the DNA TGTGCCAGTAGTCCCCGCGGACAGGGGAACTACGAGCAGTACTTC. It codes for CASSPRGQGNYEQYF.

The rearrangement uses TRBV5-1 and TRBJ1-1; 9 positions match TRBD1. J gave up 0 bases and V 0 bases, and 6 bases lay outside the gene matches. This CDR3 is built from 17 residues. CDR1 and CDR2 (germline): SGHRS, YFSETQ. The CDR3 spells CASSLGGQGYMNTEAFF. The CDR3 region has the DNA TGCGCCAGCAGCTTGGGGGGACAGGGTTATATGAACACTGAAGCTTTCTTT. Supplemented by reference TRBV5-1 and TRBJ1-1, the full variable domain reads KAGVTQTPRYLIKTRGQQVTLSCSPISGHRSVSWYQQTPGQGLQFLFEYFSETQRNKGNFPGRFSGRQFSNSRSEMNVSTLELGDSALYLCASSLGGQGYMNTEAFFGQGTRLTVV.